This passage covers 7 T cell receptor beta chains from one sample sequenced in a study of esophageal squamous cell carcinoma under preoperative chemotherapy. TCRdb ran MiXCR on the PCR reads and lists one entry per CDR3 protein. This table has roughly 30,000 distinct CDR3 sequences, approximately 50% appearing once. Regarding time point: before preoperative PTX-NDP chemotherapy. Specimen collection occurred from a patient given preoperative chemotherapy. These receptors were collected from a human donor with esophageal squamous cell carcinoma. The donor label of this sample is uncertain.

The V gene is TRBV15, the J gene TRBJ2-1; 9 nucleotides line up with TRBD2. The ends lost 0 bases at V and 10 bases at J; junction bases unmatched: 7. This CDR3 comprises 15 residues. CDR1 is LNHNV and CDR2 is YYDKDF in the germline V gene (reference sequence). The CDR3 DNA reads as TGTGCCACCAGCAGAGAGACTAGCGGATCCTACGAGCAGTTCTTC. Protein product: CATSRETSGSYEQFF.

The sample holds many counts of this clonotype. The rearrangement uses TRBV5-1 and TRBJ2-1, with 8 bases aligning to TRBD2. The CDR3 consists of 17 residues. Germline-derived CDR1 and CDR2 are SGHRS and YFSETQ. V shed 0 bases and J 7 bases; nucleotides not matched to a gene: 12. In DNA form, the CDR3 reads TGCGCCAGCAGCTTGGGGCAGGGCTCGGGAGGGGGAAATGAGCAGTTCTTC. This codes for CASSLGQGSGGGNEQFF. The complete variable domain, with remaining parts taken from reference TRBV5-1 and TRBJ2-1, reads KAGVTQTPRYLIKTRGQQVTLSCSPISGHRSVSWYQQTPGQGLQFLFEYFSETQRNKGNFPGRFSGRQFSNSRSEMNVSTLELGDSALYLCASSLGQGSGGGNEQFFGPGTRLTVL.

The gene calls are TRBV12-5 and TRBJ2-2; D may correspond to TRBD1 or TRBD2 (5 bases each). CDR1 LGHNT and CDR2 FRNRAP come from the germline V gene. This CDR3 spans 16 amino acids. V was cut by 3 bases and J by 13 bases, with 24 bases left in between. CDR3 amino acids: CASGFVEDPSTGTLFF. The CDR3 DNA is TGTGCTAGTGGTTTCGTGGAGGATCCGAGCACCGGGACGCTGTTTTTT. Variable domain in full (rest from reference TRBV12-5 and TRBJ2-2): DARVTQTPRHKVTEMGQEVTMRCQPILGHNTVFWYRQTMMQGLELLAYFRNRAPLDDSGMPKDRFSAEMPDATLATLKIQPSEPRDSAVYFCASGFVEDPSTGTLFFGEGSRLTVL.

This clonotype appeared a few times. This rearrangement joins TRBV7-2 to TRBJ2-5; D is possibly TRBD1 (5 bases). The DNA end is more similar to TRBJ2-7, so the J call may be wrong. This CDR3 spans 12 amino acids. Germline V lookup: CDR1 SGHTA, CDR2 FQGNSA. This CDR3 reads CASSLTDYEQYF. The CDR3 bases are TGTGCCAGCAGCTTGACAGATTACGAGCAGTACTTC.

A word on this clonotype: The junction and the germline gene differ at one end; a read error may be behind it. The chain employs TRBV7-2 and TRBJ2-5; 10 nucleotides line up with TRBD2. CDR3 length: 16 residues. Germline assignment: CDR1 SGHTA and CDR2 FQGNSA. Here the CDR3 reads CASSLGGASGRKTRYF. CDR3 sequence (DNA): TGTGCCAGCAGCTTGGGTGGGGCTAGCGGGAGAAAGACCCGGTACTTC.

J is TRBJ1-1 and V is TRBV5-4; no clear D. Deletions cut 4 bases from V and 4 bases from J, with 14 bases between. The CDR3 has 14 amino acids. The germline gives CDR1 SGHNT, CDR2 YYREEE (reference sequence). The CDR3 sequence is CASSTGREGTEAFF. Written as DNA, the CDR3 is TGTGCCAGCAGCACCGGTAGGGAGGGCACTGAAGCTTTCTTT.

Comments on this clonotype: The germline gene is not matched at one end of the junction; a read error may be the cause. The chain couples TRBV6-5 to TRBJ2-3; 8 bases map to TRBD2. Per germline, CDR1 MNHEY and CDR2 SVGAGI. The CDR3 is made up of 16 amino acids. The CDR3, as DNA: TGTGCCAGCAGTTACGCGAGCGGGAGTAGCACAGACATTCAGTATTTC. This gives the protein CASSYASGSSTDIQYF.